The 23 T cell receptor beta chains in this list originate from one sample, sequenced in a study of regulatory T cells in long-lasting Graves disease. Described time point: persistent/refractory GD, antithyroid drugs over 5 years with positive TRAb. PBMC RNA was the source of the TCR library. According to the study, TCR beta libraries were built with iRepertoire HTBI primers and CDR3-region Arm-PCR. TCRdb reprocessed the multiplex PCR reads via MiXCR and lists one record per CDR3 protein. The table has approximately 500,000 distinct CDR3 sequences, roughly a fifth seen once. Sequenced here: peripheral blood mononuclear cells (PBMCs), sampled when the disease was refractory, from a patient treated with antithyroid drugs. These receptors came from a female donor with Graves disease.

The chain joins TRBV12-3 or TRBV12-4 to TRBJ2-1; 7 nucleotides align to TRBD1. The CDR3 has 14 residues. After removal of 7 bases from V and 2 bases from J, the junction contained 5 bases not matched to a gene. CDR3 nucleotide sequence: TGTGCCAGCAAACCGGGACAGACCTACAATGAGCAGTTCTTC. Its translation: CASKPGQTYNEQFF.

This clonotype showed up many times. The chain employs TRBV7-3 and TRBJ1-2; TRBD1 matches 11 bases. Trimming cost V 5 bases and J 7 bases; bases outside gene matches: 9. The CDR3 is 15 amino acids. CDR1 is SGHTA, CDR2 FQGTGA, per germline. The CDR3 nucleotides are TGTGCCAGCAGCCCCGATGGGACAGGGGGAGGTGGCTACACCTTC. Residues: CASSPDGTGGGGYTF.

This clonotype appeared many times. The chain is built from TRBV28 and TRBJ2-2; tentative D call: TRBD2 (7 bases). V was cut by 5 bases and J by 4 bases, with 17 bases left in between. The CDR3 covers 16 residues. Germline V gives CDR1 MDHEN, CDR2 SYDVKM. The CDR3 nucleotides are TGTGCCAGCAGTCGACCGTGGGGGGGCCGCACCGGGGAGCTGTTTTTT. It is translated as CASSRPWGGRTGELFF.

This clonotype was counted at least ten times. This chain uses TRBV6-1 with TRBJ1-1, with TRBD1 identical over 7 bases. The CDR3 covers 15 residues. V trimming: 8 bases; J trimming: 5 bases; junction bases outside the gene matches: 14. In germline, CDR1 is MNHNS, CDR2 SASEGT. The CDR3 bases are TGTGCCAGCGGATTCAGGGGGGAATCGCGGACTGAAGCTTTCTTT. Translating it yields CASGFRGESRTEAFF.

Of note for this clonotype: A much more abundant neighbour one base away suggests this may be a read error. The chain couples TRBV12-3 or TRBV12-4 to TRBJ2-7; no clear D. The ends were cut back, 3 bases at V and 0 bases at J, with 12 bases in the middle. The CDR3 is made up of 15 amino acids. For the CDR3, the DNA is TGTGCCAGCAGTTTCTACCGGAGCCTCTCCTACGAGCAGTACTTC. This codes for CASSFYRSLSYEQYF.

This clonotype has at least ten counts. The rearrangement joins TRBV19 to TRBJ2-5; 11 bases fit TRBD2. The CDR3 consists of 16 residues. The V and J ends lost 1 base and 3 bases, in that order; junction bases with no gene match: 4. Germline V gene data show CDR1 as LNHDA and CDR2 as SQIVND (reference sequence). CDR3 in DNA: TGTGCCAGTAGTATAGTAGCACTAGCGGGAGAAGAGACCCAGTACTTC. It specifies CASSIVALAGEETQYF. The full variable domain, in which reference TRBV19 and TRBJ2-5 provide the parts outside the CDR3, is DGGITQSPKYLFRKEGQNVTLSCEQNLNHDAMYWYRQDPGQGLRLIYYSQIVNDFQKGDIAEGYSVSREKKESFPLTVTSAQKNPTAFYLCASSIVALAGEETQYFGPGTRLLVL.

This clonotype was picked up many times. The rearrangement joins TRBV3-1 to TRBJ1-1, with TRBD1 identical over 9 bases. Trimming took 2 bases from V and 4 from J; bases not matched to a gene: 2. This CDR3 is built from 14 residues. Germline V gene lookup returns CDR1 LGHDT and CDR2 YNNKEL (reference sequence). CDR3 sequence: CASSQRTGATEAFF. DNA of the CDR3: TGTGCCAGCAGCCAAAGGACAGGGGCCACTGAAGCTTTCTTT.

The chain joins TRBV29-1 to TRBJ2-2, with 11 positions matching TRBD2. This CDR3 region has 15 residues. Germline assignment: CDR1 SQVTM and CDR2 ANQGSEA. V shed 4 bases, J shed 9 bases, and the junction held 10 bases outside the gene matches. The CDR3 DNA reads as TGCAGCGTTGGCGGATCCGGGACTAGCGGATGGGAGCTGTTTTTT. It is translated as CSVGGSGTSGWELFF.

The CDR3 protein is CASSPGLAFGYNEQFF. For the CDR3, the DNA is TGTGCCAGCAGCCCGGGACTAGCGTTTGGCTACAATGAGCAGTTCTTC. The chain joins TRBV11-1 to TRBJ2-1; TRBD2 matches at 10 bases. The V gene end was trimmed by 5 bases and the J gene end by 3 bases; junction bases not matched to a gene: 7. The germline V gene has CDR1 SGHAT and CDR2 FQDESV (reference sequence). CDR3 length: 16 amino acids.

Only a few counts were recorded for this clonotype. In DNA form, the CDR3 reads TGTGCCAGTAGTACGACAGGGGTTGAAGAGACCCAGTACTTC. This translates into CASSTTGVEETQYF. The chain carries TRBV19 and TRBJ2-5; 8 bases are shared with TRBD1. V gave up 4 bases and J gave up 3 bases; unmatched junction bases: 4. Germline V CDR1 and CDR2: LNHDA, SQIVND (reference sequence). CDR3 length equals 14 residues.

Here the CDR3 DNA reads TGTGCCAGCAGTTACACCGGGTACAATCAGCCCCAGCATTTT. Amino acids: CASSYTGYNQPQHF. The chain joins TRBV6-2 or TRBV6-3 to TRBJ1-5; D is undetermined. CDR3 length equals 14 residues. The germline V gene encodes CDR1 MNHEY and CDR2 SVGEGT. V was shortened by 2 bases and J by 3 bases, with 8 bases between the two germline ends.

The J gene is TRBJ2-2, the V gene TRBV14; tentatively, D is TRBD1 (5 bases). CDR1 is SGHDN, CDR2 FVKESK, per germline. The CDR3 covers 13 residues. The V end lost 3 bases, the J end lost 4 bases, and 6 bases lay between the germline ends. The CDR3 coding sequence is TGTGCCAGCAGCCAGACAGTCACCGGGGAGCTGTTTTTT. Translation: CASSQTVTGELFF. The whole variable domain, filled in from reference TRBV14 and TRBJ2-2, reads EAGVTQFPSHSVIEKGQTVTLRCDPISGHDNLYWYRRVMGKEIKFLLHFVKESKQDESGMPNNRFLAERTGGTYSTLKVQPAELEDSGVYFCASSQTVTGELFFGEGSRLTVL.

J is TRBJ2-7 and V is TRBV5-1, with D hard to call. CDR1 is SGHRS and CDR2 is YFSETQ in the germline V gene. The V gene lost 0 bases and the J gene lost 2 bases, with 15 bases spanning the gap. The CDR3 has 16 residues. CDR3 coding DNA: TGCGCCAGCAGCTTGGATTTTGGCATACTGACCTACGAGCAGTACTTC. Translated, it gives CASSLDFGILTYEQYF. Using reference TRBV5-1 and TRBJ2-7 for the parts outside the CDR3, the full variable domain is KAGVTQTPRYLIKTRGQQVTLSCSPISGHRSVSWYQQTPGQGLQFLFEYFSETQRNKGNFPGRFSGRQFSNSRSEMNVSTLELGDSALYLCASSLDFGILTYEQYFGPGTRLTVT.

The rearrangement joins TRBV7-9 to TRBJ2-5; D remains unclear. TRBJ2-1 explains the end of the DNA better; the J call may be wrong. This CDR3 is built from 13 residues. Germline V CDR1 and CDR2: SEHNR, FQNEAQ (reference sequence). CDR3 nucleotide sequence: TGTGCCAGCAGCTTAGTTAGTAGGTATGAGCAGTTCTTC. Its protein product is CASSLVSRYEQFF.

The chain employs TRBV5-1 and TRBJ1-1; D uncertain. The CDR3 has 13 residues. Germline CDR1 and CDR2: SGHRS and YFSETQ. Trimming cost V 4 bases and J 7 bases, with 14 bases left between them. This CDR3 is CASSEGLSLEAFF. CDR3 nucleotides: TGCGCCAGCAGCGAAGGTTTGTCCCTTGAAGCTTTCTTT.

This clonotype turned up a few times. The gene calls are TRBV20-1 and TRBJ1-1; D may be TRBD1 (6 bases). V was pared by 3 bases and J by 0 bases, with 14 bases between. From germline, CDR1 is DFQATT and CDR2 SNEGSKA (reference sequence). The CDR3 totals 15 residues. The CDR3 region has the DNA TGCAGTGCTAGGAGGGGGAGTCATGTGAACACTGAAGCTTTCTTT. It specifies CSARRGSHVNTEAFF.

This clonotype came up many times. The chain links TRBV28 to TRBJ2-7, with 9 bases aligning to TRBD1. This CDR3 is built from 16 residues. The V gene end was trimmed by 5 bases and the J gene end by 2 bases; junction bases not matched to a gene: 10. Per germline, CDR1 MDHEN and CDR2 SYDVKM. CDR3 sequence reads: CASSPPIRDRAYEQYF. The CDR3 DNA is TGTGCCAGCAGTCCACCGATCCGGGACAGGGCCTACGAGCAGTACTTC.

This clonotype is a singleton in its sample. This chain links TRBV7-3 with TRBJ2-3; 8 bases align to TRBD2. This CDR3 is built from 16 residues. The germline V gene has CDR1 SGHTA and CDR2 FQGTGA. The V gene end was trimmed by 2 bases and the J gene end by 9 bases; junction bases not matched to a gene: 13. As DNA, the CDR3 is TGTGCCAGCAGCTTACTAGCGGGTCTCCCCCAGGAGACGCAGTATTTT. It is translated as CASSLLAGLPQETQYF.

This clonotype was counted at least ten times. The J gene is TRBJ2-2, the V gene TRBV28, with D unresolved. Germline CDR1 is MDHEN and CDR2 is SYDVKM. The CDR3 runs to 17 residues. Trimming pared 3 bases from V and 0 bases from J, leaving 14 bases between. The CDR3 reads CASSFPASLANTGELFF. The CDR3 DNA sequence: TGTGCCAGCAGTTTCCCCGCCAGTCTAGCGAACACCGGGGAGCTGTTTTTT.

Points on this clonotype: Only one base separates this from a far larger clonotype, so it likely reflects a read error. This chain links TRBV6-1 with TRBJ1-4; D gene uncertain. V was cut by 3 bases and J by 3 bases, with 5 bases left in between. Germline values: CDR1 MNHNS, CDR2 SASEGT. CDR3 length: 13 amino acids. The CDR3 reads CASSESANEKLFF. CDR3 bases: TGTGCCAGCAGTGAGTCGGCTAATGAAAAACTGTTTTTT.

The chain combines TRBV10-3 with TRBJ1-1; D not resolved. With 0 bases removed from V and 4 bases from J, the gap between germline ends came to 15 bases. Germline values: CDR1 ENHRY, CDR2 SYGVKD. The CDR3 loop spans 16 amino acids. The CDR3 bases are TGTGCCATCAGTGAGTCTTTGGCAGTCTACGGCACTGAAGCTTTCTTT. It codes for CAISESLAVYGTEAFF.

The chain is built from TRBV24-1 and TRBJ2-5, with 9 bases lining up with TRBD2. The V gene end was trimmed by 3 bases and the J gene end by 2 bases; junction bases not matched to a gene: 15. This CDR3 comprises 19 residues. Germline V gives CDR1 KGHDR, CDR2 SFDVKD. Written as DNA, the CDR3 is TGTGCCACCAGTGATCCCCTGTCGGGTAGCGGGAGTCGGCAAGAGACCCAGTACTTC. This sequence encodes CATSDPLSGSGSRQETQYF.

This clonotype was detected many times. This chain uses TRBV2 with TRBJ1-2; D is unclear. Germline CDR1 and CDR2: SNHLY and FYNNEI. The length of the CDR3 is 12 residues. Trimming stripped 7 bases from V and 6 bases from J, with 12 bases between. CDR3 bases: TGTGCCAGCACCGTCGGCCTCGATGGCTACACCTTC. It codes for CASTVGLDGYTF. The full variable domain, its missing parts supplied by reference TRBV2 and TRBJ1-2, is EPEVTQTPSHQVTQMGQEVILRCVPISNHLYFYWYRQILGQKVEFLVSFYNNEISEKSEIFDDQFSVERPDGSNFTLKIRSTKLEDSAMYFCASTVGLDGYTFGSGTRLTVV.